The 22 T cell receptor beta chains listed next were all sequenced from one sample in a study of T cells in Graves' hyperthyroidism and ophthalmopathy. The source material, RNA transcripts, was used to amplify TCR beta CDR3 regions. The TCR CDR3 first-round RT-PCR relied on the HTBI primer set. Each CDR3 protein is one row after TCRdb ran MiXCR on the multiplex PCR reads. The sample has a few hundred thousand distinct CDR3 sequences; around 14% are singletons. The sequenced sample consisted of blood. Receptors were obtained from a woman aged 25-40 years with Graves' hyperthyroidism.

The rearrangement links TRBV7-2 to TRBJ2-5, with 7 bases lining up with TRBD2. Trimming at V came to 5 bases and at J to 4 bases, leaving 7 bases not matched to a gene. In germline, CDR1 is SGHTA, CDR2 FQGNSA. The length of the CDR3 is 14 residues. The CDR3 bases are TGTGCCAGCAGCGAGCGGGGCCGGGGAGAGACCCAGTACTTC. This encodes CASSERGRGETQYF.

J is TRBJ1-5 and V is TRBV19, with D perhaps TRBD1 (5 bases). Trimming cost V 7 bases and J 2 bases, with 12 bases left between them. The CDR3 has 14 amino acids. In germline, CDR1 is LNHDA, CDR2 SQIVND (reference sequence). CDR3 loop: CASMPGQGNQPQHF. The CDR3 bases are TGTGCCAGTATGCCAGGGCAGGGCAATCAGCCCCAGCATTTT.

This clonotype was detected only a few times. This chain uses TRBV27 with TRBJ2-1; 9 nucleotides match TRBD1. Germline V gene sequence: CDR1 MNHEY, CDR2 SMNVEV (reference sequence). The CDR3 has 15 amino acids. Germline trimming cut 8 bases from V and 8 bases from J; bases unmatched to any gene: 13. CDR3 coding DNA: TGTGCCAGCCATCAGGGACAGGGAATGATCCATGAGCAGTTCTTC. The encoded protein is CASHQGQGMIHEQFF.

This clonotype was observed a few times. The V and J genes are TRBV20-1 and TRBJ2-1, with TRBD2 matching over 7 bases. V shed 0 bases and J 2 bases; nucleotides not matched to a gene: 10. CDR1 and CDR2 (germline): DFQATT, SNEGSKA (reference sequence). CDR3 size: 17 residues. CDR3 amino acids: CSAREPRASGPYNEQFF. The CDR3 region has the DNA TGCAGTGCTAGAGAACCGCGGGCTAGCGGACCCTACAATGAGCAGTTCTTC.

The chain couples TRBV6-1 to TRBJ2-3; possibly TRBD2 for D (5 bases). The germline V gene encodes CDR1 MNHNS and CDR2 SASEGT. Trimming pared 11 bases from V and 4 bases from J, leaving 16 bases between. This CDR3 has 13 amino acids. The CDR3 coding sequence is TGTGCCCCCCCGGGGAGCATCCCAGATACGCAGTATTTT. Amino acid sequence: CAPPGSIPDTQYF.

There are many counts of this clonotype. The gene calls are TRBV3-1 and TRBJ2-5; D is possibly TRBD2 (6 bases). Germline-derived CDR1 and CDR2 are LGHDT and YNNKEL (reference sequence). Trimming pared 3 bases from V and 3 bases from J, leaving 14 bases between. This CDR3 has 15 amino acids. The CDR3 loop reads CASSQAGGGKETQYF. The CDR3 coding sequence is TGTGCCAGCAGCCAGGCCGGCGGAGGGAAAGAGACCCAGTACTTC.

This clonotype was detected many times. The chain has TRBV28 and TRBJ2-3; no firm D call. The germline CDR1 and CDR2 sequences are MDHEN and SYDVKM. This CDR3 is 11 amino acids long. The germline V and J ends were trimmed by 6 bases and 4 bases, with 5 bases remaining between them. The CDR3, as DNA: TGTGCCAGCAGGCTTTCAGATACGCAGTATTTT. Protein sequence: CASRLSDTQYF.

In its sample, this clonotype was seen a few times. The V call is TRBV5-4, the J call TRBJ2-3; 7 nucleotides line up with TRBD2. The CDR3 totals 17 residues. J was trimmed by 1 base and V by 4 bases; bases with no gene match: 12. CDR1 is SGHNT, CDR2 YYREEE, per germline (reference sequence). CDR3 DNA: TGTGCCAGCAGCCGAGCGGGACTCTCCATCGGCACAGATACGCAGTATTTT. Amino acid sequence: CASSRAGLSIGTDTQYF. Full variable domain (remainder filled in from reference TRBV5-4 and TRBJ2-3): ETGVTQSPTHLIKTRGQQVTLRCSSQSGHNTVSWYQQALGQGPQFIFQYYREEENGRGNFPPRFSGLQFPNYSSELNVNALELDDSALYLCASSRAGLSIGTDTQYFGPGTRLTVL.

About this clonotype itself: One junction end does not reproduce the germline sequence, and a read error may be involved. The gene calls are TRBV30 and TRBJ2-5; maybe TRBD1 (5 bases). The CDR3 has 13 residues. The germline gives CDR1 GTSNPN, CDR2 SVGIG (reference sequence). This chain's CDR3 is CAWSWTYQEAQYF. For the CDR3, the DNA is TGTGCCTGGAGTTGGACATATCAAGAGGCCCAGTACTTC.

This clonotype came up many times. The rearrangement links TRBV27 to TRBJ2-7, with 10 bases identical to TRBD1. Germline lookup yields CDR1 MNHEY and CDR2 SMNVEV (reference sequence). V trimming: 1 base; J trimming: 6 bases; junction bases outside the gene matches: 6. The CDR3 runs to 15 residues. CDR3 residues: CASSLLGTGAAEQYF. CDR3 DNA sequence: TGTGCCAGCAGTTTATTGGGGACAGGGGCAGCCGAGCAGTACTTC.

This clonotype came up once. V is TRBV12-5 and J is TRBJ2-1, with no clear D. Germline assignment: CDR1 LGHNT and CDR2 FRNRAP. This CDR3 has 12 amino acids. V was shortened by 5 bases and J by 9 bases, with 11 bases between the two germline ends. DNA of the CDR3: TGTGCTAGTGGTACTGGTCTCGGTGAGCAGTTCTTC. Translating it yields CASGTGLGEQFF.

This clonotype came up many times. V and J are TRBV6-1 and TRBJ1-2; the D is unclear. Germline V lookup: CDR1 MNHNS, CDR2 SASEGT. CDR3 length equals 12 residues. Trimming took 2 bases from V and 4 from J, leaving 5 bases between them. The CDR3 coding sequence is TGTGCCAGCAGTGAACAGCTCTATGGCTACACCTTC. Translated: CASSEQLYGYTF.

This clonotype came up many times. J is TRBJ2-5 and V is TRBV5-5; D call uncertain. Germline V gives CDR1 SGHKS, CDR2 YYEKEE (reference sequence). The CDR3 is 14 residues long. V was clipped by 0 bases and J by 1 base, with 7 bases between them. DNA for the CDR3: TGTGCCAGCAGCTTGGCATTGACCCAAGAGACCCAGTACTTC. This gives the protein CASSLALTQETQYF.

This clonotype was seen many times. This chain uses TRBV27 with TRBJ2-3; D gene ambiguous. Germline loops: CDR1 MNHEY, CDR2 SMNVEV (reference sequence). CDR3 length: 11 amino acids. The V end was cut by 4 bases, the J end by 2 bases, with 1 base between. The CDR3 DNA follows: TGTGCCAGCAGTTCCACAGATACGCAGTATTTT. It codes for CASSSTDTQYF.

This clonotype was picked up a small number of times. The chain uses TRBV20-1 and TRBJ2-1; 8 bases are a match to TRBD2. Trimming took 4 bases from V and 7 from J; bases not matched to a gene: 9. CDR1 and CDR2 (germline): DFQATT, SNEGSKA (reference sequence). The CDR3 is 14 residues long. CDR3 region: CSAMASGSSNEQFF. As DNA, the CDR3 is TGCAGTGCTATGGCAAGCGGGAGCTCAAATGAGCAGTTCTTC.

The chain carries TRBV7-2 and TRBJ2-5; 8 bases line up with TRBD1. CDR1 is SGHTA and CDR2 is FQGNSA in the germline V gene. The CDR3 contains 16 residues. Trimming took 1 base from V and 8 from J; bases not matched to a gene: 12. This CDR3 reads CASSLVGQGYMDTQYF. The CDR3 DNA follows: TGTGCCAGCAGCTTAGTAGGACAGGGATACATGGATACCCAGTACTTC.

This clonotype was detected only a few times. V gene TRBV6-1 combines with J gene TRBJ2-7, with 10 bases aligning to TRBD1. Looked up from germline, CDR1 is MNHNS and CDR2 is SASEGT. The V segment lost 5 bases and the J segment 2 bases; nucleotides outside the gene matches: 6. This CDR3 has 15 amino acids. CDR3 nucleotide sequence: TGTGCCAGCAGTCAGACAGGGGGCGATGCCTACGAGCAGTACTTC. It codes for CASSQTGGDAYEQYF.

The rearrangement joins TRBV9 to TRBJ2-7, with no clear D. The germline V gene has CDR1 SGDLS and CDR2 YYNGEE. There are 13 residues in the CDR3. Trimming shortened V by 3 bases and J by 3 bases, and 10 bases separated the two germline ends. CDR3 DNA: TGTGCCAGCAGCGCGAAACTCGACTACGAGCAGTACTTC. Protein sequence: CASSAKLDYEQYF.

This clonotype was detected ten times or more. V and J are TRBV11-2 and TRBJ2-1; TRBD2 agrees at 7 bases. This CDR3 has 16 residues. The J segment lost 1 base and the V segment lost 3 bases, leaving 6 bases of the junction unmatched. Germline V gene lookup returns CDR1 SGHAT and CDR2 FQNNGV. The CDR3 region is CASSFNSGPSYNEQFF. In nucleotides, the CDR3 is TGTGCCAGCAGCTTTAATAGCGGGCCTTCCTACAATGAGCAGTTCTTC.

The V call is TRBV28, the J call TRBJ1-1; D unresolved. Germline V CDR1 and CDR2: MDHEN, SYDVKM. CDR3 length: 13 amino acids. Deletions cut 7 bases from V and 3 bases from J, with 12 bases between. In nucleotides, the CDR3 is TGTGCCAGCAAAGAGGTCGGGTACACTGAAGCTTTCTTT. Translated: CASKEVGYTEAFF.

This clonotype occurred many times. The V gene is TRBV20-1, the J gene TRBJ2-1; TRBD2 aligns across 9 bases. This CDR3 contains 17 residues. Per the germline V gene, CDR1 is DFQATT and CDR2 is SNEGSKA (reference sequence). The V gene end was trimmed by 6 bases and the J gene end by 2 bases; junction bases not matched to a gene: 14. The CDR3 coding sequence is TGCAGTGCCAACCCCCGGGGCGGGAGGGCGGCCTACAATGAGCAGTTCTTC. It yields the protein CSANPRGGRAAYNEQFF.

This chain connects TRBV5-1 to TRBJ2-2; D may be TRBD1 (5 bases). In germline, CDR1 is SGHRS, CDR2 YFSETQ. The CDR3 extends over 17 amino acids. V was clipped by 4 bases and J by 6 bases, with 22 bases between them. The CDR3 region is CASSDPPGWINPGELFF. The CDR3 bases are TGCGCCAGCAGCGACCCACCAGGGTGGATTAATCCCGGGGAGCTGTTTTTT.